The subject of this entry is one TCR beta chain. Other DNA sequences from this sample encode an identical CDR3 as well. In the source study's methods: Reference gene primers were amplified, and this amplification served to estimate nucleated cell counts. Libraries were prepared by immunoSEQ multiplex PCR; TCRdb keeps only in-frame clonotypes and omits some of them. D and trimming come from the DNA, and the V and J calls and clone size come from that table. The table has 350,000 to 400,000 clones, 80% to 90% seen once. The entry originates in a study of blood T cell repertoires in COVID-19. Membership in each cohort depended on participant-reported clinical history. The CDR3 sequence is 14 residues long. Unmatched junction bases numbered 2, after V lost 2 bases and J lost 7 bases. Germline V gives CDR1 SGDLS, CDR2 YYNGEE.

The chain combines TRBV9 with TRBJ1-6; 8 bases agree with TRBD1. The TCR was taken from a man younger than 35 who had recovered from COVID-19. Source material: PBMCs or T cells enriched from blood (not recorded which). This CDR3 reads CASSVQGANSPLHF. In DNA, the CDR3 is TGTGCCAGCAGCGTTCAGGGGGCGAATTCACCCCTCCACTTT.